This is a list of T cell receptor beta chains from one sample in a study of T cell changes during pregnancy in multiple sclerosis. The repertoire was sequenced with immunoSEQ multiplex PCR; TCRdb's copy has only in-frame clones and lacks some. The table records 50,000 to 70,000 clones, roughly 92% of them present only once. The sequencing here drew on peripheral blood, taken in the second trimester of pregnancy. Every receptor here comes from a female donor with multiple sclerosis, enrolled in a pregnancy study. The CDR3 runs from the conserved cysteine through the conserved F or W. The order of the fields is clone size, V gene, J gene, D gene, CDR3 protein, CDR3 DNA. D genes are given only for firm matches. For some rows the clone size is stated as once, few or many, or as a class when expanded; others skip it.

abundance: once
v_gene: TRBV5-1
j_gene: TRBJ1-4
d_gene: NA
CDR3aa: CASGTGTPTNEKLFF
CDR3nt: TGCGCCAGCGGCACCGGGACACCAACTAATGAAAAACTGTTTTTT

abundance: once
v_gene: TRBV4-3
j_gene: TRBJ2-1
d_gene: NA
CDR3aa: CASSPREYNEQFF
CDR3nt: TGCGCCAGCAGCCCGAGAGAATATAATGAGCAGTTCTTC

abundance: NA
v_gene: TRBV28
j_gene: TRBJ2-1
d_gene: NA
CDR3aa: CATRLVARGNNEQFF
CDR3nt: TGTGCGACCAGATTGGTGGCTAGAGGTAACAATGAGCAGTTCTTC

abundance: NA
v_gene: TRBV2
j_gene: TRBJ2-5
d_gene: NA
CDR3aa: CASSSTGQETQYF
CDR3nt: TGTGCCAGCAGTTCTACAGGGCAGGAGACCCAGTACTTC

abundance: NA
v_gene: TRBV12-5
j_gene: TRBJ2-1
d_gene: NA
CDR3aa: CASGLGGLYLGEQFF
CDR3nt: TGTGCTAGTGGTTTAGGGGGACTATATTTGGGTGAGCAGTTCTTC

abundance: NA
v_gene: TRBV27
j_gene: TRBJ2-3
d_gene: NA
CDR3aa: CASKEAGPTDTQYF
CDR3nt: TGTGCCAGTAAAGAAGCGGGTCCCACAGATACGCAGTATTTT

abundance: NA
v_gene: TRBV27
j_gene: TRBJ2-5
d_gene: TRBD2
CDR3aa: CASGTSGSGETQYF
CDR3nt: TGTGCCAGCGGGACTAGCGGGAGTGGGGAGACCCAGTACTTC

abundance: NA
v_gene: TRBV19
j_gene: TRBJ2-3
d_gene: NA
CDR3aa: CASSIDYLDTQYF
CDR3nt: TGTGCCAGTAGTATAGACTACCTGGATACGCAGTATTTT

abundance: NA
v_gene: TRBV6-1
j_gene: TRBJ2-7
d_gene: NA
CDR3aa: CASSEYGQTYEQYF
CDR3nt: TGTGCCAGCAGTGAATATGGTCAGACCTACGAGCAGTACTTC

abundance: NA
v_gene: TRBV6-5
j_gene: TRBJ2-7
d_gene: TRBD1
CDR3aa: CASRLGQDGKQYF
CDR3nt: TGTGCCAGCAGGCTCGGACAGGACGGAAAGCAGTACTTC

abundance: NA
v_gene: TRBV10-3
j_gene: TRBJ2-5
d_gene: NA
CDR3aa: CATTPWGGLEETQYF
CDR3nt: TGTGCCACAACTCCCTGGGGGGGGCTTGAAGAGACCCAGTACTTC

abundance: once
v_gene: TRBV19
j_gene: TRBJ2-5
d_gene: NA
CDR3aa: CASSIVGRDSAKVETQYF
CDR3nt: TGTGCCAGTAGTATTGTCGGTCGGGATAGCGCGAAGGTGGAGACCCAGTACTTC

abundance: NA
v_gene: TRBV28
j_gene: TRBJ2-1
d_gene: NA
CDR3aa: CASRSGYNEQFF
CDR3nt: TGTGCCTCTCGTTCGGGCTACAATGAGCAGTTCTTC

abundance: NA
v_gene: TRBV5-4
j_gene: TRBJ1-1
d_gene: NA
CDR3aa: CASSSQANTEAFF
CDR3nt: TGTGCCAGCAGCTCTCAAGCGAACACTGAAGCTTTCTTT

abundance: NA
v_gene: TRBV4-2
j_gene: TRBJ2-1
d_gene: TRBD2
CDR3aa: CASSQQYSGGYNEQFF
CDR3nt: TGTGCCAGCAGCCAACAATATAGCGGGGGCTACAATGAGCAGTTCTTC

abundance: NA
v_gene: TRBV5-6
j_gene: TRBJ1-3
d_gene: NA
CDR3aa: CASSFRRQTFSGNTIYF
CDR3nt: TGTGCCAGCAGCTTTAGGCGACAAACCTTCTCTGGAAACACCATATATTTT

abundance: NA
v_gene: TRBV27
j_gene: TRBJ2-3
d_gene: NA
CDR3aa: CASSFKGVTQYF
CDR3nt: TGTGCCAGCAGTTTTAAGGGGGTAACGCAGTATTTT

abundance: NA
v_gene: TRBV5-4
j_gene: TRBJ2-5
d_gene: NA
CDR3aa: CASSRPRQEETQYF
CDR3nt: TGTGCCAGCAGCCGTCCGAGACAGGAAGAGACCCAGTACTTC

abundance: NA
v_gene: TRBV5-1
j_gene: TRBJ2-7
d_gene: TRBD2
CDR3aa: CASSRSGNEQYF
CDR3nt: TGCGCCAGCAGCCGCAGCGGGAACGAGCAGTACTTC

abundance: once
v_gene: TRBV11-2
j_gene: TRBJ2-7
d_gene: NA
CDR3aa: CASSLAPTGRGLLFGEQYF
CDR3nt: TGTGCCAGCAGCTTAGCTCCCACCGGTAGAGGGTTACTTTTCGGCGAGCAGTACTTC

abundance: NA
v_gene: TRBV18
j_gene: TRBJ2-1
d_gene: TRBD2
CDR3aa: CASSPGLAGEREQFF
CDR3nt: TGTGCCAGCTCACCAGGTCTAGCGGGAGAGCGTGAGCAGTTCTTC

abundance: NA
v_gene: TRBV6-5
j_gene: TRBJ2-5
d_gene: NA
CDR3aa: CASSPRQVRQETQYF
CDR3nt: TGTGCCAGCAGTCCGCGACAGGTACGACAAGAGACCCAGTACTTC

abundance: NA
v_gene: TRBV11-2
j_gene: TRBJ2-1
d_gene: TRBD1
CDR3aa: CASSLTGGLNNEQFF
CDR3nt: TGTGCCAGCAGCTTGACAGGGGGACTTAACAATGAGCAGTTCTTC

abundance: NA
v_gene: TRBV28
j_gene: TRBJ2-5
d_gene: NA
CDR3aa: CASSLGGRGKTQYF
CDR3nt: TGTGCCAGCAGTTTAGGGGGGAGGGGGAAGACCCAGTACTTC

abundance: NA
v_gene: TRBV29-1
j_gene: TRBJ1-2
d_gene: TRBD1
CDR3aa: CSVTGQNYGYTF
CDR3nt: TGCAGCGTTACGGGACAGAACTATGGCTACACCTTC

abundance: NA
v_gene: TRBV28
j_gene: TRBJ1-3
d_gene: NA
CDR3aa: CASSLVSFPTMGNTIYF
CDR3nt: TGTGCCAGCAGTTTAGTTTCCTTCCCGACAATGGGAAACACCATATATTTT

abundance: medium-sized
v_gene: TRBV6-1
j_gene: TRBJ2-7
d_gene: TRBD1
CDR3aa: CASSEKGGTGGYEQYF
CDR3nt: TGTGCCAGCAGTGAAAAAGGTGGGACAGGGGGCTACGAGCAGTACTTC